The 18 T cell receptor beta chains given below trace back to one sample, sequenced in a study of blood T cells in healthy people across ages. Next came a second PCR, run for about 7 to 12 cycles, which used a sample-barcoded 5' primer along with a J-beta primer mix. Via MiXCR, TCRdb re-called the 5' RACE reads, giving one row per CDR3 protein. The sample has about 2 million distinct CDR3 sequences; approximately 50% are singletons. The sequenced sample consisted of blood. These receptors were collected from a woman aged 40 to 55 in good health.

The chain carries TRBV6-1 and TRBJ2-5, with D perhaps TRBD1 (5 bases). The CDR3 is 14 residues long. The V gene lost 6 bases and the J gene lost 11 bases, with 22 bases spanning the gap. Germline assignment: CDR1 MNHNS and CDR2 SASEGT. The CDR3 DNA reads as TGTGCCAGCAGGCCCCCGTTCAGGGCCGGTGTGCAGTACTTC. This gives the protein CASRPPFRAGVQYF.

The table lists this clonotype with a few counts. The chain uses TRBV7-9 and TRBJ2-1, with 12 bases identical to TRBD2. Germline assignment: CDR1 SEHNR and CDR2 FQNEAQ (reference sequence). The CDR3 runs 16 residues. The V segment lost 6 bases and the J segment 6 bases; nucleotides outside the gene matches: 9. CDR3 in amino acids: CASSSTSSGGANEQFF. The DNA of the CDR3 is TGTGCCAGCAGTTCGACCTCTAGCGGGGGGGCCAATGAGCAGTTCTTC.

The rearrangement uses TRBV20-1 and TRBJ2-5, with 12 bases matching TRBD1. The CDR3 has 15 amino acids. Germline V gives CDR1 DFQATT, CDR2 SNEGSKA (reference sequence). J gave up 5 bases and V 5 bases, and 9 bases lay outside the gene matches. CDR3 sequence reads: CSACTGTGGSETQYF. CDR3 DNA: TGCAGTGCTTGCACCGGGACAGGGGGCTCGGAGACCCAGTACTTC.

The genes are TRBV4-3 and TRBJ2-7, with 7 bases aligning to TRBD1. CDR3 length: 17 amino acids. The germline V gene encodes CDR1 LGHNA and CDR2 YSLEER. With 0 bases clipped from V and 3 bases from J, the junction kept 11 bases outside the gene matches. CDR3 region: CASSQDQNAGGIYEQYF. The CDR3 DNA reads as TGCGCCAGCAGCCAAGATCAGAACGCAGGGGGAATCTACGAGCAGTACTTC.

J is TRBJ2-7 and V is TRBV5-1, with 11 bases fitting TRBD1. The CDR3 length is 15 residues. The V segment lost 6 bases and the J segment 2 bases; nucleotides outside the gene matches: 7. Germline V gene lookup returns CDR1 SGHRS and CDR2 YFSETQ. CDR3 amino acids: CASTPGTGGTYEQYF. In DNA, the CDR3 is TGCGCCAGCACACCCGGGACAGGGGGGACCTACGAGCAGTACTTC.

V usage is TRBV6-2 or TRBV6-3 and J usage is TRBJ2-1, with D maybe TRBD2 (6 bases). V was shortened by 7 bases and J by 0 bases, with 28 bases between the two germline ends. CDR1 MNHEY and CDR2 SVGEGT come from the germline V gene. This CDR3 has 20 amino acids. In nucleotides, the CDR3 is TGTGCCAGCACCTTGAGAGGCACCCTGCGGCTCGGGAGCTCCTACAATGAGCAGTTCTTC. Encoded protein: CASTLRGTLRLGSSYNEQFF.

This sequence joins TRBV7-6 and TRBJ2-3, with 8 bases aligning to TRBD1. The ends lost 5 bases at V and 4 bases at J; junction bases unmatched: 11. The CDR3 extends over 16 amino acids. Germline V lookup: CDR1 SGHVS, CDR2 FNYEAQ. In DNA, the CDR3 is TGTGCCAGCAGCCCGGACAGGGATAGGTTAGCAGATACGCAGTATTTT. Translation gives CASSPDRDRLADTQYF.

With respect to this clonotype: One end of the junction varies from germline; a read error may be responsible. The rearrangement links TRBV7-7 to TRBJ2-4, with unresolved D. The CDR3 is 17 amino acids. Germline CDR1 and CDR2: SSHAT and FNYEAQ (reference sequence). CDR3 coding DNA: TGTGCTAGCAGCATCGACGGAACTACTGTAGCCAAAAACATTCAGTACTTC. The encoded protein is CASSIDGTTVAKNIQYF.

The genes are TRBV25-1 and TRBJ2-3, with D unclear. Per germline, CDR1 MGHDK and CDR2 SYGVNS. CDR3 length: 13 amino acids. V lost 8 bases, J lost 5 bases, and 14 bases lay in between. Written as DNA, the CDR3 is TGTGCCAGCCGGAAGGGTAGTAGAGATACGCAGTATTTT. Residues: CASRKGSRDTQYF.

The CDR3 spells CSVSYNEQFF. The CDR3 bases are TGCAGCGTTAGTTACAATGAGCAGTTCTTC. The chain recombines TRBV29-1 with TRBJ2-1; D is uncertain. The germline gives CDR1 SQVTM, CDR2 ANQGSEA. The V end was cut by 5 bases, the J end by 4 bases, with 3 bases between. The CDR3 consists of 10 residues.

The chain employs TRBV5-1 and TRBJ2-7; 13 bases are a match to TRBD2. The CDR3 is made up of 16 amino acids. V was clipped by 3 bases and J by 4 bases; unmatched bases: 7. Germline V gene sequence: CDR1 SGHRS, CDR2 YFSETQ. The CDR3 spells CASSSRLAGGGYEQYF. CDR3 DNA sequence: TGCGCCAGCAGCTCAAGACTAGCGGGGGGCGGTTACGAGCAGTACTTC. The full variable domain, rest sourced from reference TRBV5-1 and TRBJ2-7, is KAGVTQTPRYLIKTRGQQVTLSCSPISGHRSVSWYQQTPGQGLQFLFEYFSETQRNKGNFPGRFSGRQFSNSRSEMNVSTLELGDSALYLCASSSRLAGGGYEQYFGPGTRLTVT.

The V call is TRBV16, the J call TRBJ2-4; TRBD2 matches 9 bases. The J call may be wrong; the DNA end is better matched by TRBJ2-5. The CDR3 has 17 residues. From germline, CDR1 is KGHSY and CDR2 FQNENV. The CDR3 coding sequence is TGTGCCAGCAGCCAATTGGCTAGCGGGGCGATAGAGGAGACCCAGTACTTC. Encoded protein: CASSQLASGAIEETQYF.

V gene TRBV12-3 or TRBV12-4 combines with J gene TRBJ1-4, with D possibly matching TRBD1 (5 bases). This CDR3 spans 13 amino acids. V gave up 8 bases and J gave up 5 bases, with 12 bases separating them. This chain's CDR3 is CASRDRKNEKLFF. For the CDR3, the DNA is TGTGCCAGCCGGGACCGGAAAAATGAAAAACTGTTTTTT.

V usage is TRBV24-1 and J usage is TRBJ2-6; 8 bases agree with TRBD1. With V trimmed by 4 bases and J by 2 bases, 9 bases remained unmatched. CDR1 is KGHDR, CDR2 SFDVKD, per germline. The CDR3 covers 18 residues. The CDR3 coding sequence is TGTGCCACCAGTGACTCCGGGACAGGCTCTCCTGGGGCCAACGTCCTGACTTTC. The encoded protein is CATSDSGTGSPGANVLTF.

In nucleotides, the CDR3 is TGCGCCAGCAGCCAGGAAGCTCCACCCTACGAGCAGTACTTC. Translated, it gives CASSQEAPPYEQYF. The rearrangement joins TRBV4-3 to TRBJ2-7; D gene unclear. Germline CDR1 reads LGHNA; CDR2 reads YSLEER. The V gene lost 3 bases and the J gene lost 2 bases, with 11 bases spanning the gap. This CDR3 comprises 14 residues.

This clonotype was observed a few times. The chain links TRBV6-5 to TRBJ1-2; 9 nucleotides line up with TRBD1. Germline trimming cut 8 bases from V and 4 bases from J; bases unmatched to any gene: 8. The germline gives CDR1 MNHEY, CDR2 SVGAGI. The CDR3 is made up of 14 amino acids. The CDR3 reads CASGQGIGGYGYTF. In DNA form, the CDR3 reads TGTGCCAGCGGACAGGGGATAGGTGGCTATGGCTACACCTTC.

The chain couples TRBV4-2 to TRBJ2-1; 10 bases match TRBD2. The V segment lost 5 bases and the J segment 4 bases; nucleotides outside the gene matches: 8. The germline V gene encodes CDR1 LGHNA and CDR2 YNFKEQ. This CDR3 has 16 residues. In DNA form, the CDR3 reads TGTGCCAGCAGCGAGGATCGTAGCGGGGGGTACAATGAGCAGTTCTTC. Its translation is CASSEDRSGGYNEQFF.

The rearrangement joins TRBV29-1 to TRBJ2-1, with a weak D call TRBD2 (6 bases). Germline CDR1 reads SQVTM; CDR2 reads ANQGSEA. The CDR3 has 14 amino acids. The V end was cut by 3 bases, the J end by 8 bases, with 17 bases between. CDR3 DNA: TGCAGCGTTGAGATGCGCGGGGAGGTCGATGAGCAGTTCTTC. Amino acids: CSVEMRGEVDEQFF.